The rows below give T cell receptor beta chains drawn from one sample of a study of blood T cells in healthy people across ages. TCRdb reprocessed the 5' RACE reads via MiXCR and lists one record per CDR3 protein. The top ten hold roughly 20% of the sample, which has 650,000 to 1,000,000 distinct CDR3 sequences, around 50% seen once. What was sequenced was blood. These receptors came from a man older than 75 in good health. The conserved cysteine and the conserved F or W are not part of the CDR3 here. The order of the fields is V gene, J gene, D gene, CDR3 protein. A D gene is named only where the DNA matches it firmly.

v_gene: TRBV29-1; j_gene: TRBJ1-1; d_gene: .; CDR3aa: SAGEIEAF
v_gene: TRBV10-2; j_gene: TRBJ2-3; d_gene: TRBD2; CDR3aa: ATKSGGLSTDTQY
v_gene: TRBV28; j_gene: TRBJ2-3; d_gene: TRBD2; CDR3aa: ASRPLGLAGGEDTQY
v_gene: TRBV7-6; j_gene: TRBJ2-3; d_gene: .; CDR3aa: ASSPSGASTDTRY
v_gene: TRBV11-2; j_gene: TRBJ1-2; d_gene: .; CDR3aa: ASSRDRIGGYT
v_gene: TRBV6-6; j_gene: TRBJ2-5; d_gene: TRBD1; CDR3aa: ASRPTGSGQETQY
v_gene: TRBV3-1; j_gene: TRBJ2-1; d_gene: TRBD2; CDR3aa: ASSLRTSGRTHEQF
v_gene: TRBV30; j_gene: TRBJ2-7; d_gene: .; CDR3aa: AWSVGGPYEQY
v_gene: TRBV6-2/TRBV6-3; j_gene: TRBJ2-6; d_gene: .; CDR3aa: AGSYLHVGSGANVLT
v_gene: TRBV29-1; j_gene: TRBJ2-5; d_gene: .; CDR3aa: SVEDTGHGETQY
v_gene: TRBV20-1; j_gene: TRBJ2-7; d_gene: TRBD2; CDR3aa: SCPSGRRSYEQY
v_gene: TRBV20-1; j_gene: TRBJ2-5; d_gene: .; CDR3aa: SARDGRGGWETQY
v_gene: TRBV12-3/TRBV12-4; j_gene: TRBJ2-1; d_gene: TRBD1; CDR3aa: ASSLRAGGSYNEQF
v_gene: TRBV20-1; j_gene: TRBJ2-7; d_gene: .; CDR3aa: SATLWGAEGGSYEQY
v_gene: TRBV21-1; j_gene: TRBJ2-1; d_gene: .; CDR3aa: ASRWTSGEGGDYNEQF
v_gene: TRBV4-3; j_gene: TRBJ2-4; d_gene: .; CDR3aa: ASSQEPSGRRSIQY
v_gene: TRBV12-3/TRBV12-4; j_gene: TRBJ2-7; d_gene: .; CDR3aa: ASNLLRGETKSLNYEQY
v_gene: TRBV28; j_gene: TRBJ1-5; d_gene: .; CDR3aa: ASSFNGASNQPQH
v_gene: TRBV7-9; j_gene: TRBJ2-1; d_gene: .; CDR3aa: ASSVGALLNEQF
v_gene: TRBV21-1; j_gene: TRBJ2-7; d_gene: .; CDR3aa: ASSKAAGLATYEQY
v_gene: TRBV12-3/TRBV12-4; j_gene: TRBJ1-5; d_gene: .; CDR3aa: ASSRTEYQPQH
v_gene: TRBV20-1; j_gene: TRBJ1-5; d_gene: .; CDR3aa: GTKRGAGQPQH
v_gene: TRBV2; j_gene: TRBJ2-7; d_gene: .; CDR3aa: ASIRGQGSYEQY
v_gene: TRBV3-1; j_gene: TRBJ2-1; d_gene: TRBD2; CDR3aa: ASSQGSWAGGRGNEQF
v_gene: TRBV29-1; j_gene: TRBJ2-5; d_gene: TRBD2; CDR3aa: SGQRGGIGETQY
v_gene: TRBV5-1; j_gene: TRBJ2-1; d_gene: TRBD2; CDR3aa: ASSFRPAGDGSYNEQF
v_gene: TRBV9; j_gene: TRBJ2-3; d_gene: .; CDR3aa: ASSADLGGTDTQY
v_gene: TRBV12-3/TRBV12-4; j_gene: TRBJ2-7; d_gene: .; CDR3aa: ASSLWGAPNYEQY